One T cell receptor (beta chain) is described in this entry. This receptor's antigen is unknown. One base away there is no much larger clone; base qualities are not given. Participants in the prospective study were enrolled through a virtual design, were aged roughly 18 to 100 years, and lived in 24 United States geographic areas. In the prospective study, participants were assigned to cohorts based on the clinical history participants reported in a screening survey and a study questionnaire. Mobile phlebotomists in the prospective study collected whole blood, serum and a nasopharyngeal or oropharyngeal swab from every participant. Over a roughly two-month period, participants in the prospective study had the option of providing additional blood draws and questionnaires. Prospective study blood samples were shipped either frozen or at room temperature before DNA extraction. The data were taken from a study of blood T cell repertoires in COVID-19 (dated by TCRdb to between 2020 and 2021). About the study as a whole: The collaborator samples originated in the United States, Italy and Spain and spanned the acute and convalescent phases of COVID-19. The sample metadata nearly always contained a de-identified subject ID, COVID-19 status, age in years and sex. The samples were drawn from the first 160 participants of the ongoing ImmuneRACE study and from under 1,500 subjects provided by 6 global collaborators. Where available, HLA class I and class II types were obtained from metadata supplied by the sample provider rather than from assay-based typing. A freely available public database, intended as a resource for researchers studying the immune response to SARS-CoV-2, is where the repertoires were released. The prospective study material was composed of cDNA or gDNA derived from T cells, B-cell-depleted T cells, or PBMCs. The dataset comprised deeply sampled blood TCRbeta repertoires from subjects exposed to, actively infected with, or recovered from COVID-19. Beyond this particular receptor, the publication reports: How much clinical and demographic metadata was included differed by source and by participant, and the metadata was provided uncurated.

The immunoSEQ Assay, a bias-controlled multiplex PCR, was used to amplify TCRbeta CDR3 regions from genomic DNA. In the paper's pipeline: The number of nucleated cells in each sample was estimated from the amplification of reference gene primers within the assay. To quantify the absolute abundance of each unique TCRbeta CDR3 rearrangement, sequence reads were collapsed and filtered. For each sample, productive Simpson clonality was calculated as the square root of Simpson's diversity index across productive rearrangements. Held by TCRdb, this immuneACCESS table contains in-frame sequences only and omits some clones. Under half of the omission traces to an unresolved V gene where checked; the cause of the rest is unknown. Clone size and V and J calls were adopted from that table, with D and trimming inferred from the DNA. For this sample the table gives over 130,000 clones, of which roughly 81% were detected only once. The top ten constitute approximately 3% of the sample.

The CDR3 starts with the cysteine, ends with the phenylalanine, and has 15 residues. Here the CDR3 DNA is all that survives: 45 bases in frame from base 1. The V and J ends are trimmed by 1 base and 6 bases, leaving 10 bases between them. As encoded in the germline V gene (reference sequence), CDR1 is LNHNV while CDR2 is YYDKDF. The chain joins TRBV15 to TRBJ1-6; the D segment could be TRBD1, given 5 matching bases. Source material: PBMCs or T cells enriched from blood (not recorded which). This receptor was obtained from a woman between 45 and 60 years old with acute COVID-19. The CDR3 reads CATSRGSGLNSPLHF. The bases are TGTGCCACCAGCAGAGGGTCAGGGCTTAATTCACCCCTCCACTTT.